In this sample, the clone carrying this T cell receptor beta chain turned up a few times. What it binds is unknown. TCRdb itself ran the 5' RACE reads through MiXCR, one entry per CDR3 protein. The top ten hold under 25% of the sample, which has approximately 350,000 distinct CDR3 sequences, around 14% seen once. Germline loops: CDR1 MNHNS, CDR2 SASEGT. V dropped 2 bases and J dropped 5 bases, with 13 bases sitting between them. This CDR3 has 15 residues. This specimen belongs to a study of T-cell memory formation after mild COVID-19. Study observations and caveats: For second-wave clones that peaked at day 37, SARS-CoV-2 specificity went unverified.

V gene TRBV6-1 combines with J gene TRBJ1-5, with D hard to call. The sample taken for sequencing was PBMCs or a T cell subset sorted from them (not recorded which). This sequence was found in a man aged 18 to 30 who had mild COVID-19 (a few samples of this study predate the infection). Cell type and time point are not known. The CDR3 DNA reads TGTGCCAGCAGTGAACTCAGACCCGGGGATCAGCCCCAGCATTTT. The encoded protein is CASSELRPGDQPQHF.